What follows is one TCR beta chain and its context. The antigen is undetermined. Germline CDR1 reads SNHLY; CDR2 reads FYNNEI. The CDR3 covers 14 residues. V lost 8 bases and J lost 3, with 15 bases in between. The data were taken from a study of cytomegalovirus exposure and HLA in healthy donors. Primers included in the PCR were 60 Vbeta and 13 Jbeta primers. The table came from immunoSEQ multiplex PCR; TCRdb's copy has only in-frame clones and leaves some out. The profile covers fewer than 200,000 clones, with roughly 80% appearing a single time and 0.77% taken by the ten largest. Study results and limitations: An analysis that came later showed most CMV-associated TCR beta chains appearing HLA-restricted.

The chain links TRBV2 to TRBJ2-3, with a possible D match to TRBD2 (6 bases). Sequencing used PBMCs. This receptor was taken from a woman younger than 35 in good health and CMV-seronegative. The CDR3 nucleotides read TGTGCCAGCTATCGGGAGTTTCGAACAGATACGCAGTATTTT. Translating gives CASYREFRTDTQYF.